This T cell receptor (beta chain) was recorded in a study of T cell changes during pregnancy in multiple sclerosis. The method was immunoSEQ multiplex PCR; TCRdb's version includes in-frame clones alone and lacks a portion of them. This table holds over 25,000 clones, approximately 90% found once. Trimming took off 2 bases at V and 6 bases at J, with 14 bases between the two ends. The germline gives CDR1 LNHNV, CDR2 YYDKDF (reference sequence). This CDR3 has 14 amino acids. Specimen: CD8+ T cells from peripheral blood mononuclear cells, collected before pregnancy. The source of this sequence is a female donor with multiple sclerosis, enrolled in a pregnancy study. The J gene is TRBJ2-7, the V gene TRBV15, with D possibly matching TRBD1 (5 bases). This chain's CDR3 is CATSRWSGAAEQYF. DNA of the CDR3: TGTGCCACCAGCAGATGGAGTGGGGCAGCCGAGCAGTACTTC. The variable domain in full, completed from reference TRBV15 and TRBJ2-7, reads DAMVIQNPRYQVTQFGKPVTLSCSQTLNHNVMYWYQQKSSQAPKLLFHYYDKDFNNEADTPDNFQSRRPNTSFCFLDIRSPGLGDTAMYLCATSRWSGAAEQYFGPGTRLTVT.